These 27 T cell receptor beta chains were sequenced from one sample in a study of cytomegalovirus exposure and HLA in healthy donors. The study ran its PCR with 60 Vbeta and 13 Jbeta primers. Profiling relied on immunoSEQ multiplex PCR, and the TCRdb table lists in-frame clones only, not all of them. The table lists about 200,000 clones, approximately 80% of them singletons. Sequenced sample: PBMCs. The receptors were gathered from a man between 45 and 60 years old in good health and CMV-seronegative.

V usage is TRBV30 and J usage is TRBJ2-7, with TRBD1 identical over 8 bases. V lost 5 bases, J lost 7 bases, and 10 bases stayed unmatched. CDR3 length: 13 amino acids. Germline loops: CDR1 GTSNPN, CDR2 SVGIG (reference sequence). The CDR3 DNA reads as TGTGCCTGGGGCCCCCGGGACAGGCGGGAGCAGTACTTC. This translates into CAWGPRDRREQYF.

This sequence joins TRBV4-2 and TRBJ2-2; 9 nucleotides align to TRBD2. V lost 3 bases and J lost 6; bases outside the gene matches: 5. This CDR3 is 15 amino acids long. In germline, CDR1 is LGHNA, CDR2 YNFKEQ. The CDR3 nucleotides read TGTGCCAGCAGCCAGTGGGGACTAGCTTCCGGGGAGCTGTTTTTT. Its translation: CASSQWGLASGELFF.

This clone was picked up a small number of times. The chain joins TRBV19 to TRBJ1-1; the match to TRBD1 covers 7 bases. V trimming: 5 bases; J trimming: 0 bases; junction bases outside the gene matches: 9. Germline CDR1 is LNHDA and CDR2 is SQIVND (reference sequence). The length of the CDR3 is 16 residues. The DNA for the CDR3 is TGTGCCAGTAGTCCCTCGACAGGGTTCATGAACACTGAAGCTTTCTTT. Translating gives CASSPSTGFMNTEAFF.

The rearrangement uses TRBV5-1 and TRBJ2-7; 7 bases are shared with TRBD2. V lost 0 bases to trimming and J lost 1 base; unmatched junction nucleotides: 10. CDR3 length: 17 amino acids. The germline gives CDR1 SGHRS, CDR2 YFSETQ. The CDR3 nucleotides are TGCGCCAGCAGCTTGGCAGCGGGACGGCGATTTTCCTACGAGCAGTACTTC. Amino acids: CASSLAAGRRFSYEQYF. The variable domain in full, completed from reference TRBV5-1 and TRBJ2-7, reads KAGVTQTPRYLIKTRGQQVTLSCSPISGHRSVSWYQQTPGQGLQFLFEYFSETQRNKGNFPGRFSGRQFSNSRSEMNVSTLELGDSALYLCASSLAAGRRFSYEQYFGPGTRLTVT.

The chain links TRBV9 to TRBJ2-3, with 9 bases matching TRBD2. This CDR3 has 16 amino acids. Looked up from germline, CDR1 is SGDLS and CDR2 is YYNGEE. J lost 2 bases, V lost 0 bases, and 4 bases had no gene match. The CDR3 DNA sequence: TGTGCCAGCAGCGTAGTAGCGGGAGTTCCCACAGATACGCAGTATTTT. Translating it yields CASSVVAGVPTDTQYF.

This clone appeared once. The chain recombines TRBV5-1 with TRBJ1-1, with D tentatively TRBD1 (6 bases). This CDR3 comprises 14 residues. V lost 1 base and J 1 base, leaving 8 bases between the germline ends. Germline V gives CDR1 SGHRS, CDR2 YFSETQ. The CDR3 DNA is TGCGCCAGCAGCTTGTTACAGGGGAACACTGAAGCTTTCTTT. Translated: CASSLLQGNTEAFF.

J is TRBJ2-1 and V is TRBV27; D unclear. From germline, CDR1 is MNHEY and CDR2 SMNVEV (reference sequence). Trimming took off 2 bases at V and 0 bases at J, with 8 bases between the two ends. The CDR3 runs to 15 residues. DNA of the CDR3: TGTGCCAGCAGTTTAGCGCGGAGCTCCTACAATGAGCAGTTCTTC. Residues: CASSLARSSYNEQFF.

The J gene is TRBJ2-1, the V gene TRBV18, with TRBD2 identical over 11 bases. The CDR3 is 16 residues long. Germline V gene lookup returns CDR1 KGHSH and CDR2 LQKENI. Unmatched junction bases numbered 6, after V lost 1 base and J lost 7 bases. This CDR3 is CASSPRIAGGPNEQFF. The CDR3 nucleotides are TGTGCCAGCTCACCACGGATAGCGGGAGGGCCGAATGAGCAGTTCTTC.

The chain is built from TRBV2 and TRBJ2-3, with TRBD1 identical over 8 bases. Germline V gives CDR1 SNHLY, CDR2 FYNNEI. V dropped 4 bases and J dropped 1; count of bases not matched to a gene: 1. The CDR3 is made up of 14 amino acids. The CDR3 spells CASSADRGTDTQYF. The CDR3 DNA follows: TGTGCCAGCAGTGCGGACAGGGGCACAGATACGCAGTATTTT.

The V and J genes are TRBV29-1 and TRBJ2-2; TRBD2 matches 7 bases. Germline CDR1 SQVTM, CDR2 ANQGSEA. The J segment lost 0 bases and the V segment lost 6 bases, leaving 4 bases of the junction unmatched. The CDR3 loop spans 14 amino acids. Written as DNA, the CDR3 is TGCAGCGTGAGAGCGGGGTCGAACACCGGGGAGCTGTTTTTT. Protein: CSVRAGSNTGELFF.

This CDR3 is CASSLNPAGSSYNEQFF. The CDR3 coding sequence is TGTGCCAGCAGCCTCAACCCAGCGGGATCTTCCTACAATGAGCAGTTCTTC. The V and J genes are TRBV7-2 and TRBJ2-1, with TRBD2 matching 7 bases. This CDR3 region has 17 residues. Germline loops: CDR1 SGHTA, CDR2 FQGNSA. V was pared by 5 bases and J by 1 base, with 11 bases of the junction left unmatched. Full variable domain (rest looked up from reference TRBV7-2 and TRBJ2-1): GAGVSQSPSNKVTEKGKDVELRCDPISGHTALYWYRQSLGQGLEFLIYFQGNSAPDKSGLPSDRFSAERTGGSVSTLTIQRTQQEDSAVYLCASSLNPAGSSYNEQFFGPGTRLTVL.

The gene calls are TRBV27 and TRBJ2-7; TRBD2 agrees at 10 bases. V lost 3 bases to trimming and J lost 2 bases; unmatched junction nucleotides: 4. Germline CDR1 is MNHEY and CDR2 is SMNVEV (reference sequence). The CDR3 has 15 amino acids. CDR3 coding DNA: TGTGCCAGCAGTTTGAAGCTAGCGGGAGCCTACGAGCAGTACTTC. Encoded protein: CASSLKLAGAYEQYF.

The CDR3 nucleotides read TGTGCCAGCAATACGGGAAGCGGTGCTTATTCCTACAATGAGCAGTTCTTC. Translating it yields CASNTGSGAYSYNEQFF. The V call is TRBV28, the J call TRBJ2-1, with D possibly being TRBD2 (5 bases). Germline assignment: CDR1 MDHEN and CDR2 SYDVKM. The CDR3 contains 17 residues. The V end was cut by 7 bases, the J end by 1 base, with 20 bases between.

The chain combines TRBV4-2 with TRBJ1-2; D not certain. V lost 0 bases, J lost 9 bases, and 5 bases lay in between. From germline, CDR1 is LGHNA and CDR2 YNFKEQ. The length of the CDR3 is 11 residues. This chain's CDR3 is CASSQDFRYTF. The CDR3 bases are TGTGCCAGCAGCCAAGACTTTCGCTACACCTTC.

This clone was detected only a few times. Compared with germline, one end of the junction differs, possibly owing to a read error. The V call is TRBV19, the J call TRBJ1-4, with TRBD1 identical over 7 bases. The germline gives CDR1 LNHDA, CDR2 SQIVND (reference sequence). CDR3 length equals 16 residues. CDR3 sequence reads: CASSLDRVATNEKLFF. The CDR3 DNA is TGTGCCAGTAGTTTAGACAGGGTGGCGACTAATGAAAAACTGTTTTTT. The whole variable domain, filled in from reference TRBV19 and TRBJ1-4, reads DGGITQSPKYLFRKEGQNVTLSCEQNLNHDAMYWYRQDPGQGLRLIYYSQIVNDFQKGDIAEGYSVSREKKESFPLTVTSAQKNPTAFYLCASSLDRVATNEKLFFGSGTQLSVL.

This chain uses TRBV7-8 with TRBJ2-1; TRBD2 matches 11 bases. The CDR3 length is 13 residues. Germline V lookup: CDR1 SGHVS, CDR2 FQNEAQ. The trim removed 4 bases at V and 13 bases at J, leaving 6 bases unmatched. CDR3 DNA: TGTGCCAGCAGCTCTAGCGGGAGGCTGGAACAGTTCTTC. Translating gives CASSSSGRLEQFF. Supplemented by reference TRBV7-8 and TRBJ2-1, the full variable domain reads GAGVSQSPRYKVAKRGQDVALRCDPISGHVSLFWYQQALGQGPEFLTYFQNEAQLDKSGLPSDRFFAERPEGSVSTLKIQRTQQEDSAVYLCASSSSGRLEQFFGPGTRLTVL.

The chain has TRBV9 and TRBJ2-1; D call uncertain. The V gene lost 4 bases and the J gene lost 1 base, with 9 bases spanning the gap. Germline V gene sequence: CDR1 SGDLS, CDR2 YYNGEE. The CDR3 is 14 amino acids. CDR3 sequence (DNA): TGTGCCAGCAGCTATGGCCCTTCCTACAATGAGCAGTTCTTC. This codes for CASSYGPSYNEQFF.

This clone was observed a single time. The chain combines TRBV9 with TRBJ2-3, with 7 bases identical to TRBD2. Germline CDR1 is SGDLS and CDR2 is YYNGEE. J was trimmed by 2 bases and V by 4 bases; bases with no gene match: 10. This CDR3 contains 16 residues. In DNA form, the CDR3 reads TGTGCCAGCAGCCTTCCTAGCGGCCAAAACACAGATACGCAGTATTTT. This translates into CASSLPSGQNTDTQYF.

The chain carries TRBV25-1 and TRBJ2-7, with no clear D. Germline V gene data show CDR1 as MGHDK and CDR2 as SYGVNS. CDR3 size: 13 residues. V was trimmed by 4 bases and J by 1 base, leaving 8 bases between them. The CDR3 loop is CASSGQLSYEQYF. CDR3 nucleotides: TGTGCCAGCAGTGGCCAGTTATCCTACGAGCAGTACTTC.

CDR3 amino acids: CASSEVTTYEQYF. The CDR3 DNA is TGCGCCAGCAGCGAGGTCACAACCTACGAGCAGTACTTC. This chain joins TRBV5-1 and TRBJ2-7; D gene ambiguous. CDR3 size: 13 residues. The V gene lost 4 bases and the J gene lost 2 bases, with 10 bases spanning the gap. Germline V gene data show CDR1 as SGHRS and CDR2 as YFSETQ. The entire variable domain, with the rest obtained from reference TRBV5-1 and TRBJ2-7, is as follows: KAGVTQTPRYLIKTRGQQVTLSCSPISGHRSVSWYQQTPGQGLQFLFEYFSETQRNKGNFPGRFSGRQFSNSRSEMNVSTLELGDSALYLCASSEVTTYEQYFGPGTRLTVT.

Regarding this clone: A read error may account for a junction end that differs from germline. The chain has TRBV23-1 and TRBJ2-4; 7 bases agree with TRBD1. Being an ORF, TRBV23-1 has a function that is uncertain. This CDR3 has 17 amino acids. The CDR3: CAGSQGQAPVSKNIQYF. CDR3 coding DNA: TGCGCCGGCAGTCAAGGACAGGCACCAGTTTCCAAAAACATTCAGTACTTC.

The chain has TRBV6-6 and TRBJ1-5, with D uncertain. CDR3 length: 13 amino acids. With 5 bases removed from V and 2 bases from J, the gap between germline ends came to 7 bases. Germline loops: CDR1 MNHNY, CDR2 SVGAGI (reference sequence). CDR3 residues: CASSPSGNQPQHF. The CDR3 DNA sequence: TGTGCCAGCAGTCCGTCCGGCAATCAGCCCCAGCATTTT.

The DNA of the CDR3 is TGTGCCAGCAGCTTGAAAGGGAGTAGTGGCTACACCTTC. Translated, it gives CASSLKGSSGYTF. The chain carries TRBV5-8 and TRBJ1-2; no firm D call. Per germline, CDR1 SGHTS and CDR2 YDEGEE. This CDR3 region has 13 residues. Trimming shortened V by 1 base and J by 7 bases, and 11 bases separated the two germline ends.

This chain uses TRBV7-9 with TRBJ2-3, with 11 bases lining up with TRBD2. The germline V gene has CDR1 SEHNR and CDR2 FQNEAQ (reference sequence). Unmatched junction bases numbered 5, after V lost 0 bases and J lost 6 bases. CDR3 size: 16 residues. CDR3 region: CASSLAFTSGSDTQYF. The CDR3 bases are TGTGCCAGCAGCTTAGCTTTCACTAGCGGGAGTGATACGCAGTATTTT.

The V and J genes are TRBV7-8 and TRBJ1-4; 7 nucleotides agree with TRBD1. The CDR3 covers 15 residues. Germline assignment: CDR1 SGHVS and CDR2 FQNEAQ. V shed 5 bases and J 6 bases; nucleotides not matched to a gene: 9. CDR3 nucleotides: TGTGCCAGCAGCACCCGACAGGGTTTGGATGAAAAACTGTTTTTT. This translates into CASSTRQGLDEKLFF. Complete variable domain (other parts from reference TRBV7-8 and TRBJ1-4): GAGVSQSPRYKVAKRGQDVALRCDPISGHVSLFWYQQALGQGPEFLTYFQNEAQLDKSGLPSDRFFAERPEGSVSTLKIQRTQQEDSAVYLCASSTRQGLDEKLFFGSGTQLSVL.

This clone was counted between two and nine times. The chain combines TRBV28 with TRBJ1-1, with 7 positions matching TRBD1. Germline V CDR1 and CDR2: MDHEN, SYDVKM. The J segment lost 8 bases and the V segment lost 6 bases, leaving 12 bases of the junction unmatched. This CDR3 is built from 14 residues. CDR3 bases: TGTGCCAGCAGCAGTCCCGGGACAGTTTTCGAAGCTTTCTTT. This sequence encodes CASSSPGTVFEAFF.

This clone was seen a few times. The V and J genes are TRBV13 and TRBJ1-5, with D hard to call. From germline, CDR1 is PRHDT and CDR2 FYEKMQ (reference sequence). V lost 2 bases and J lost 2, with 4 bases in between. The CDR3 covers 13 residues. CDR3 region: CASSLTGNQPQHF. The CDR3 DNA is TGTGCCAGCAGCTTAACGGGCAATCAGCCCCAGCATTTT. Drawing the rest from reference TRBV13 and TRBJ1-5, the complete variable domain is AAGVIQSPRHLIKEKRETATLKCYPIPRHDTVYWYQQGPGQDPQFLISFYEKMQSDKGSIPDRFSAQQFSDYHSELNMSSLELGDSALYFCASSLTGNQPQHFGDGTRLSIL.